What follows are 8 T cell receptor beta chains derived from one specimen sequenced in a study of blood T cell repertoires in COVID-19 (dated by TCRdb to the early 2020s). Preparation of the library involved the immunoSEQ multiplex PCR assay. The table comes from immuneACCESS by way of TCRdb, which keeps in-frame sequences with V and J called. Part of the clones is missing from these tables; in studies checked, under half for an unresolved V gene and the rest for unknown reasons. The sample yields 30,000 to 40,000 clones; around four fifths were counted once. Under 5% of the sample comes from the top ten. The sequenced material came from peripheral blood. The receptors come from a man in his forties or fifties with active COVID-19.

The chain has TRBV6-5 and TRBJ1-6; no reliable D call. V lost 6 bases, J lost 8 bases, and 14 bases lay in between. The CDR3 length is 14 residues. CDR1 MNHEY and CDR2 SVGAGI come from the germline V gene. In DNA, the CDR3 is TGTGCCAGCAGCCTCTTTGTAGCGGATTCACCCCTCCACTTT. It is translated as CASSLFVADSPLHF.

V gene TRBV2 combines with J gene TRBJ2-7; 10 bases agree with TRBD2. Germline CDR1 and CDR2: SNHLY and FYNNEI. The CDR3 is 16 amino acids. V lost 2 bases, J lost 3 bases, and 7 bases stayed unmatched. Here the CDR3 DNA reads TGTGCCAGCAGTGAATCGGCTAGCGGGGGCCACTACGAGCAGTACTTC. It yields the protein CASSESASGGHYEQYF.

About this clone itself: Compared with germline, one end of the junction differs, possibly owing to a read error. CDR3 region: CASSAHRETPPF. In DNA form, the CDR3 reads TGTGCCAGCAGCGCGCACAGGGAGACACCTCCTTTT. V is TRBV11-2 and J is TRBJ1-6, with D perhaps TRBD1 (6 bases). The germline CDR1 and CDR2 sequences are SGHAT and FQNNGV. The CDR3 is 12 residues long. Together with reference TRBV11-2 and TRBJ1-6, the CDR3 gives the full variable domain: EAGVAQSPRYKIIEKRQSVAFWCNPISGHATLYWYQQILGQGPKLLIQFQNNGVVDDSQLPKDRFSAERLKGVDSTLKIQPAKLEDSAVYLCASSAHRETPPFGNGTRLTVT.

V gene TRBV4-1 combines with J gene TRBJ2-1, with 8 nucleotides matching TRBD2. Germline CDR1 reads MGHRA; CDR2 reads YSYEKL. Trimming cost V 1 base and J 3 bases; bases outside gene matches: 11. The CDR3 extends over 18 amino acids. The DNA of the CDR3 is TGCGCCAGCAGCCAAGTATTATTCACCAGCGGGGGCTACAATGAGCAGTTCTTC. Translating it yields CASSQVLFTSGGYNEQFF.

CDR3 in amino acids: CSVRGGGGQPQHF. In DNA, the CDR3 is TGCAGCGTGAGGGGAGGGGGAGGACAGCCCCAGCATTTT. This chain links TRBV29-1 with TRBJ1-5; maybe TRBD1 (6 bases). Germline V gene sequence: CDR1 SQVTM, CDR2 ANQGSEA. The CDR3 is 13 residues long. Trimming cost V 6 bases and J 7 bases, with 16 bases left between them.

This clone appeared a single time. This chain connects TRBV10-2 to TRBJ1-2, with D possibly TRBD1 on 6 matching bases. This CDR3 spans 15 amino acids. V was trimmed by 0 bases and J by 1 base, leaving 9 bases between them. The germline V gene has CDR1 WSHSY and CDR2 SAAADI. As DNA, the CDR3 is TGCGCCAGCAGTGAGTCGAAGGGGGTTAACTATGGCTACACCTTC. Protein: CASSESKGVNYGYTF.

This chain connects TRBV10-3 to TRBJ2-3; tentatively, D is TRBD1 (6 bases). CDR1 ENHRY and CDR2 SYGVKD come from the germline V gene. Trimming stripped 8 bases from V and 0 bases from J, with 15 bases between. The CDR3 runs 15 residues. The CDR3 is CAIPLGAPSTDTQYF. The CDR3, as DNA: TGTGCCATCCCTTTGGGGGCCCCTAGCACAGATACGCAGTATTTT.

J is TRBJ2-3 and V is TRBV15, with 7 nucleotides matching TRBD2. Per the germline V gene, CDR1 is LNHNV and CDR2 is YYDKDF (reference sequence). V lost 2 bases to trimming and J lost 0 bases; unmatched junction nucleotides: 8. The CDR3 spans 17 residues. The CDR3 sequence is CATSRQPSGASTDTQYF. The DNA of the CDR3 is TGTGCCACCAGCAGACAACCCAGCGGGGCAAGCACAGATACGCAGTATTTT.